Here is one T cell receptor (beta chain) with its context. No antigen is known for it. The sample is drawn from a study of siplizumab effects on memory and regulatory T cells. TCRdb keeps only in-frame clones here, not all; method: immunoSEQ multiplex PCR. The data hold tens of thousands of clones, with about 89% observed a single time. Whole-study results and caveats: Memory cells seemed less diverse than naive T cells, which seemed major alloresponse contributors. Naive-or-memory phenotypes were unassignable for roughly 80-97% of proliferating CD4+ or CD8+ clones. The average Treg-derived proportion among mappable alloreactive CD4+ clones was 65% to 80% with siplizumab versus more than 25% in controls.

The source material was CD8+ T cells sorted from blood. This receptor was identified in a human donor in good health.

CDR3 coding DNA: TGTGCCAGCAGTTTATTCTCGGCCGGGGAGCTGTTTTTT. It specifies CASSLFSAGELFF. The chain has TRBV27 and TRBJ2-2; no reliable D call. The V end lost 1 base, the J end lost 6 bases, and 6 bases lay between the germline ends. The CDR3 runs to 13 residues. CDR1 is MNHEY, CDR2 SMNVEV, per germline (reference sequence).